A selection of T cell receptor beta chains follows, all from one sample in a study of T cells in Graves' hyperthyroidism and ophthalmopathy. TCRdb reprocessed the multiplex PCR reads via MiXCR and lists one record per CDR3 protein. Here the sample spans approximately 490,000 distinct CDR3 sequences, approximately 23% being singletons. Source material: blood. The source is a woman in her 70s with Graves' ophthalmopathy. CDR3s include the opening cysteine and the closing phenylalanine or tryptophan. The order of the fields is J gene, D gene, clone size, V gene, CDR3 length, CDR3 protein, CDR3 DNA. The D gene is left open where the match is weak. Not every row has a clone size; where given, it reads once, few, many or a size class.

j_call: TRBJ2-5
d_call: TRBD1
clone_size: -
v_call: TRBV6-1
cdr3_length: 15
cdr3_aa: CASSLRTGQKKTQYF
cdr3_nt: TGTGCCAGCAGCCTACGGACAGGGCAAAAAAAGACCCAGTACTTC

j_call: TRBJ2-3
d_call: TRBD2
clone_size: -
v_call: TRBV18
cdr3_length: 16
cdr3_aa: CASSPWTSGRSDTQYF
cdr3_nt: TGTGCCAGCTCACCTTGGACTAGCGGGAGATCAGATACGCAGTATTTT

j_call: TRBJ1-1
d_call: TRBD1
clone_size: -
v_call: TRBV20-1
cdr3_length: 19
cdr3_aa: CSAPPSLPGQGFLDTEAFF
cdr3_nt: TGCAGTGCTCCACCATCTCTCCCGGGACAGGGTTTTCTGGACACTGAAGCTTTCTTT

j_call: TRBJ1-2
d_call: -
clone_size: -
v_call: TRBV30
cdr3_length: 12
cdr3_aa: CAWSDRVYGYTF
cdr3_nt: TGTGCCTGGAGTGACAGGGTGTATGGCTACACCTTC

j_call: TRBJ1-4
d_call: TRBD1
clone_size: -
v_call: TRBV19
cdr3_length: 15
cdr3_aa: CASTNSGTAKEKLFF
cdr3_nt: TGTGCCAGTACCAACTCCGGGACAGCAAAAGAAAAACTGTTTTTT

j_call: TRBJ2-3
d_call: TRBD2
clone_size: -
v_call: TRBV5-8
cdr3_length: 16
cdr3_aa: CASSVLAGASTDTQYF
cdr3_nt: TGTGCCAGCAGCGTTTTAGCGGGGGCAAGCACAGATACGCAGTATTTT

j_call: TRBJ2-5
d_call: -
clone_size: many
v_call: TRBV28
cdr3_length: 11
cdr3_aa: CASREGETQYF
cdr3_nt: TGTGCCAGCAGGGAAGGGGAGACCCAGTACTTC

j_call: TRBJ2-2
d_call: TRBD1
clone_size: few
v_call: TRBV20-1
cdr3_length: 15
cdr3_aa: CSANPGQGATGELFF
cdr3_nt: TGCAGTGCTAACCCAGGACAGGGGGCCACCGGGGAGCTGTTTTTT

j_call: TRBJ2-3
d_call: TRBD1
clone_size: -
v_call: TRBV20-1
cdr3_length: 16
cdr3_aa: CSARGDPGQGMHTQYF
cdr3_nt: TGCAGTGCTAGGGGCGACCCGGGACAGGGTATGCATACGCAGTATTTT

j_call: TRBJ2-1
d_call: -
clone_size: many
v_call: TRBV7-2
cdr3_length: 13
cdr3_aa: CASSIGQFNEQFF
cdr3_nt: TGTGCCAGCAGCATCGGACAGTTCAATGAGCAGTTCTTC

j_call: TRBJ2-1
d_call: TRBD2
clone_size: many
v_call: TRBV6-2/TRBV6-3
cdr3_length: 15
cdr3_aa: CASNTAGGPGNEQFF
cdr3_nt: TGTGCCAGCAACACAGCGGGAGGGCCGGGCAATGAGCAGTTCTTC

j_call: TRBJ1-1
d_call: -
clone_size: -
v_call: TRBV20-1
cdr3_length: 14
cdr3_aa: CSARGARLNTEAFF
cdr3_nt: TGCAGTGCTAGAGGGGCCAGGCTGAACACTGAAGCTTTCTTT

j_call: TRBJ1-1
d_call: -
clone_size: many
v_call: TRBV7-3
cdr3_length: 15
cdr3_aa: CASSPVGVGGTEAFF
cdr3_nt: TGTGCCAGCAGCCCAGTGGGGGTCGGAGGCACTGAAGCTTTCTTT

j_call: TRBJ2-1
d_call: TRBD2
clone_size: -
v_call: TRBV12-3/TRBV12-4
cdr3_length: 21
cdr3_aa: CASSHPPRLAGDKGQNNEQFF
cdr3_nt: TGTGCCAGCAGTCATCCCCCACGACTAGCGGGAGATAAGGGCCAAAACAATGAGCAGTTCTTC

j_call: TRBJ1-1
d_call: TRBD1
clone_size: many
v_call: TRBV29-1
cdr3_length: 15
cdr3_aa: CSVQNLRGLDTEAFF
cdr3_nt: TGCAGCGTTCAGAACCTCAGGGGGCTTGACACTGAAGCTTTCTTT

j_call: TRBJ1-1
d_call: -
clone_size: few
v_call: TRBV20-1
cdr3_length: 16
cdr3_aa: CSASSLGGHMNTEAFF
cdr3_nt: TGCAGTGCTAGTTCTCTCGGGGGTCACATGAACACTGAAGCTTTCTTT

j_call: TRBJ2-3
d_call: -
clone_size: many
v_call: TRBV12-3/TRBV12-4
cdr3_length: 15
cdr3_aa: CASSRGGLLTDTQYF
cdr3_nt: TGTGCCAGCAGCCGCGGGGGCCTCCTCACAGATACGCAGTATTTT

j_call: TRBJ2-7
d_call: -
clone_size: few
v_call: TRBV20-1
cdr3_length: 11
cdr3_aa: CSASDPYEQYF
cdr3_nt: TGCAGTGCTTCCGACCCTTACGAGCAGTACTTC

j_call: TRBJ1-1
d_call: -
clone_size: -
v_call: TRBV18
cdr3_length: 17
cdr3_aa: CASSHGGQGFMDTEAFF
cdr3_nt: TGTGCCAGCTCACATGGGGGGCAGGGTTTTATGGACACTGAAGCTTTCTTT

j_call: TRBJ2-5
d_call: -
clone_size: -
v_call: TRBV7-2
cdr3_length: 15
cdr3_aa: CASSLAAGFQETQYF
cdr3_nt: TGTGCCAGCAGCTTAGCTGCGGGGTTCCAAGAGACCCAGTACTTC

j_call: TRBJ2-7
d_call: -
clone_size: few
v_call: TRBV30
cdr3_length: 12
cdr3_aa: CAWSVTRHEQYF
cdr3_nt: TGTGCCTGGAGTGTAACAAGGCACGAGCAGTACTTC

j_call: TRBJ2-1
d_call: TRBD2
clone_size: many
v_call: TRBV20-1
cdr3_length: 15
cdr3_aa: CSAKLAGVPYNEQFF
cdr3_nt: TGCAGTGCTAAACTAGCGGGAGTACCCTACAATGAGCAGTTCTTC

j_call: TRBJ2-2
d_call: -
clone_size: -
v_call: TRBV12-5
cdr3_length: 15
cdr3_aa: CASGPGGPNTGELFF
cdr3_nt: TGTGCTAGTGGGCCTGGAGGGCCGAACACCGGGGAGCTGTTTTTT

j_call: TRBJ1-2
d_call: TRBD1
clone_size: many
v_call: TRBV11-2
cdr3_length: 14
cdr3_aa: CASSLGQGKYGYTF
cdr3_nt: TGTGCCAGCAGCTTGGGACAGGGCAAATATGGCTACACCTTC

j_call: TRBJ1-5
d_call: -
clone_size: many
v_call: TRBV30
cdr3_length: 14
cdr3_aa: CAWRPGNSNQPQHF
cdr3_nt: TGTGCCTGGAGACCTGGAAATAGCAATCAGCCCCAGCATTTT

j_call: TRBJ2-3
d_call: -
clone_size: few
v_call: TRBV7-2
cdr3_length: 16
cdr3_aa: CASSLVAGYSTDTQYF
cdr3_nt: TGTGCCAGCAGCTTAGTGGCGGGATACTCCACAGATACGCAGTATTTT

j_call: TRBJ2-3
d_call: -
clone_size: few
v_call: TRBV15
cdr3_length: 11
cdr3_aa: CATSKGDTQYF
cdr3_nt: TGTGCCACCAGCAAAGGAGATACGCAGTATTTT

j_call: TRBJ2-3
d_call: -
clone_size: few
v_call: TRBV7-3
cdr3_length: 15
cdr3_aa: CASSLNGRSADTQYF
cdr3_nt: TGTGCCAGCAGCTTAAACGGGCGCTCAGCAGATACGCAGTATTTT

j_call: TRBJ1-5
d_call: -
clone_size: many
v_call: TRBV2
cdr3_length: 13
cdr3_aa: CASQRDSNQPQHF
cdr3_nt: TGTGCCTCCCAGAGGGACAGCAATCAGCCCCAGCATTTT

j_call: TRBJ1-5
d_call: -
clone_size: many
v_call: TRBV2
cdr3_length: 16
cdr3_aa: CASSPNRVRGNQPQHF
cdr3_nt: TGTGCCAGCAGCCCGAACAGGGTCCGGGGGAATCAGCCCCAGCATTTT

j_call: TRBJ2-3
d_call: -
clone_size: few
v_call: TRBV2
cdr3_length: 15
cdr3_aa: CASSRTGLGTDTQYF
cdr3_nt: TGTGCCAGCAGTCGTACTGGCCTGGGCACAGATACGCAGTATTTT

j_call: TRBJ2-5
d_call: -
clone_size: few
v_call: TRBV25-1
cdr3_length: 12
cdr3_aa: CATAKYDETQYF
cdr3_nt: TGTGCCACCGCGAAATATGACGAGACCCAGTACTTC

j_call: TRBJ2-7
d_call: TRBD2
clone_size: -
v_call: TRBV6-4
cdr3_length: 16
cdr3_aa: CASRTGLSGATYEQYF
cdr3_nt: TGTGCCAGCAGGACCGGACTAAGCGGGGCTACCTACGAGCAGTACTTC

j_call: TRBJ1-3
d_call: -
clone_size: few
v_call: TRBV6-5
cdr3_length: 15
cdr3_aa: CASSYSEGLGNTIYF
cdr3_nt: TGTGCCAGCAGTTACTCGGAGGGGCTTGGAAACACCATATATTTT

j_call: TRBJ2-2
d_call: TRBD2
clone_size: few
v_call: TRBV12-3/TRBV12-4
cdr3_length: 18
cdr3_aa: CASSLDGGSSGNTGELFF
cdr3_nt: TGTGCCAGCAGTTTAGACGGCGGGAGTAGTGGGAACACCGGGGAGCTGTTTTTT

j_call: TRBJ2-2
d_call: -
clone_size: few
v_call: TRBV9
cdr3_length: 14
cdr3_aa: CASSPRGGGGELFF
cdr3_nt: TGTGCCAGCAGCCCCCGGGGAGGGGGCGGGGAGCTGTTTTTT

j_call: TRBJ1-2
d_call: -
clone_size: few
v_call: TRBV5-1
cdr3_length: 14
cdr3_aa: CASSLDGTPGGYTF
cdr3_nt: TGCGCCAGCAGCTTGGATGGGACCCCGGGGGGCTACACCTTC

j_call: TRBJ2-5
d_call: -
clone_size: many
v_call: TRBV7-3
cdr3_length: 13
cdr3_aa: CASSLRWGETQYF
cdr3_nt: TGTGCCAGCAGCTTACGGTGGGGCGAGACCCAGTACTTC

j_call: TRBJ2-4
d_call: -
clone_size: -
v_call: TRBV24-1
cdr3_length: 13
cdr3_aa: CATSDFGKNIQYF
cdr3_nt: TGTGCCACCAGTGATTTTGGGAAAAACATTCAGTACTTC

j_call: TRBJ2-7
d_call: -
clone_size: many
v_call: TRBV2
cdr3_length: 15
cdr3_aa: CASSETSLPSYEQYF
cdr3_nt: TGTGCCAGCAGTGAGACTTCGCTCCCCTCCTACGAGCAGTACTTC

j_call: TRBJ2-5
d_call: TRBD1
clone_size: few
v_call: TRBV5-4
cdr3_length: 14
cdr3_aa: CASSWDRGVETQYF
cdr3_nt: TGTGCCAGCAGCTGGGACAGAGGGGTAGAGACCCAGTACTTC

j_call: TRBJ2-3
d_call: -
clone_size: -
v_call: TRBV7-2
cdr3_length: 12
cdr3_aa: CASSDSGYTQYF
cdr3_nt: TGTGCCAGCAGCGATTCCGGGTATACGCAGTATTTT

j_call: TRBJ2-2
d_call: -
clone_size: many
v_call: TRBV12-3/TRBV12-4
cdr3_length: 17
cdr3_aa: CASSLVLGGLGTGELFF
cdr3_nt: TGTGCCAGCAGTTTAGTCTTGGGTGGACTGGGGACCGGGGAGCTGTTTTTT

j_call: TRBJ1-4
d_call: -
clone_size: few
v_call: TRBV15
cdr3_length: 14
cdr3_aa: CATTVNPRSEKLFF
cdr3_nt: TGTGCCACCACCGTAAACCCACGTAGTGAAAAACTGTTTTTT

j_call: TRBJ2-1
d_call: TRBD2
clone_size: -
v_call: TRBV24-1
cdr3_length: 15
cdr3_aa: CATSSGAGGYNEQFF
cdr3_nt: TGTGCCACCAGTTCTGGGGCGGGAGGCTACAATGAGCAGTTCTTC

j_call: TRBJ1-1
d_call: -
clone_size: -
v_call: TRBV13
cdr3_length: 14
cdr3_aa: CASSYPGLNTEAFF
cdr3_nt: TGTGCCAGCAGCTATCCGGGACTCAACACTGAAGCTTTCTTT

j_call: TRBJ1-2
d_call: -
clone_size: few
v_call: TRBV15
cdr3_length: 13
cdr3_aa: CATSRDSPGGYTF
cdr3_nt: TGTGCCACCAGCAGAGACAGCCCCGGTGGCTACACCTTC

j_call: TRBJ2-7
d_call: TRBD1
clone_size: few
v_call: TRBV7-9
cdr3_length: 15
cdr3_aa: CASSYQTGLNYEQYF
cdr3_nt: TGTGCCAGCAGCTACCAGACAGGGTTGAACTACGAGCAGTACTTC

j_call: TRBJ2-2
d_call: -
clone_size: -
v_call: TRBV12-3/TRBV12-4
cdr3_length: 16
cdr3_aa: CASSLGGGTGTGELFF
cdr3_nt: TGTGCCAGCAGCTTAGGTGGGGGAACAGGCACCGGGGAGCTGTTTTTT

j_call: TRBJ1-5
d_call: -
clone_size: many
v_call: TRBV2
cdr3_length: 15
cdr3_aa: CASRMDSPSNQPQHF
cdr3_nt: TGTGCCAGCAGAATGGACAGCCCTAGCAATCAGCCCCAGCATTTT

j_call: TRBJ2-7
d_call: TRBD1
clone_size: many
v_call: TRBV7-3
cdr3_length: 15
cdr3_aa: CASSSWDRGVYEQYF
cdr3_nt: TGTGCCAGCAGCTCTTGGGACAGGGGCGTCTACGAGCAGTACTTC

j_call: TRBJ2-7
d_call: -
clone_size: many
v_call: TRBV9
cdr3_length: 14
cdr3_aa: CASSSSGVGYEQYF
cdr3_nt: TGTGCCAGCAGCTCCTCGGGGGTGGGCTACGAGCAGTACTTC

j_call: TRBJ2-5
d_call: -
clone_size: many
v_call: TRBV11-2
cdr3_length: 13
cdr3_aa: CASSPGSGGTQYF
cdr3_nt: TGTGCCAGCAGTCCGGGAAGCGGAGGGACCCAGTACTTC

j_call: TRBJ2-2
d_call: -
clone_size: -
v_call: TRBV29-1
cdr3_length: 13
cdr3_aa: CSVGLGGTGELFF
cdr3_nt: TGCAGCGTTGGACTAGGAGGCACCGGGGAGCTGTTTTTT

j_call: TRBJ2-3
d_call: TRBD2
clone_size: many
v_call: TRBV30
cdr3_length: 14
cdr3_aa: CAWTRLAGADTQYF
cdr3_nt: TGTGCCTGGACAAGACTAGCGGGTGCAGATACGCAGTATTTT

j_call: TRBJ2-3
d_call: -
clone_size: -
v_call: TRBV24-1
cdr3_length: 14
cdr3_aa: CASPGTLGTDTQYF
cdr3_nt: TGTGCCTCCCCTGGGACGCTGGGTACAGATACGCAGTATTTT

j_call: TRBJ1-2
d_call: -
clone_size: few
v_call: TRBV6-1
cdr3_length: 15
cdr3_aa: CASSESFGLNYGYTF
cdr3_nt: TGTGCCAGCAGTGAAAGTTTCGGCCTTAACTATGGCTACACCTTC

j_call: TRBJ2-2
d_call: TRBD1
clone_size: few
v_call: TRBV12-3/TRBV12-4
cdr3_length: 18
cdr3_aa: CASSFWRWGTGDTGELFF
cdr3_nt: TGTGCCAGCAGTTTCTGGCGGTGGGGGACAGGAGACACCGGGGAGCTGTTTTTT

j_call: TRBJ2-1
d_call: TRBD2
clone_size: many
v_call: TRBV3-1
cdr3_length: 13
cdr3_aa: CASSRTSDNEQFF
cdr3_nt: TGTGCCAGCAGCCGAACTAGCGACAATGAGCAGTTCTTC